These T cell receptor beta chains were read from a single sample in a study of cytomegalovirus exposure and HLA in healthy donors. Repertoires were generated with immunoSEQ multiplex PCR, while TCRdb's copy carries only in-frame clones and drops some. The sample holds 150,000 to 200,000 clones; more than 75% are singletons and the top ten take 6% to 9%. Sequenced sample: PBMCs. These receptors were collected from a man aged 18 to 30 in good health and CMV-seropositive. Both conserved end residues are part of each CDR3. Clone size is given for some rows only: seen once, a few or many times, or a class if the clone is expanded.

>NA|TRBJ2-1|TRBV13
CASSSWAQTLAGIRNEQFF
>NA|TRBJ2-7|TRBV5-1
CASSPGVGQGTYEQYF
>NA|TRBJ2-1|TRBV27
CASSLSPSGSAYNEQFF
>few|TRBJ2-3|TRBV9
CASSVSGSTDTQYF
>NA|TRBJ2-7|TRBV7-6
CASSLGSRGQFYEQYF
>NA|TRBJ2-7|TRBV7-8
CASSLDTGSSNEQYF
>NA|TRBJ1-1|TRBV2
CASSESTGGWNTEAFF
>once|TRBJ1-1|TRBV6-6
CASSSLRQSNTEAFF
>NA|TRBJ2-1|TRBV30
CAWSGLAPSYNEQFF
>NA|TRBJ2-1|TRBV4-1
CASSQGPASGAHEQFF
>once|TRBJ1-3|TRBV6-1
CASSESVIGNTIYF
>once|TRBJ2-3|TRBV11-1
CASSLARLAGGQGTQYF
>once|TRBJ1-1|TRBV5-4
CASSSSTGTLRGEAFF
>NA|TRBJ1-1|TRBV5-4
CASSQDSGGWGTEAFF
>NA|TRBJ2-2|TRBV7-6
CASSLAAADTNTGELFF
>NA|TRBJ1-2|TRBV9
CASRKGGQGYTF
>NA|TRBJ2-7|TRBV7-9
CASSLPTGQNYEQYF
>NA|TRBJ2-5|TRBV25-1
CASSELGGERETQYF
>NA|TRBJ2-7|TRBV9
CASSVEGRGVNEQYF
>NA|TRBJ2-4|TRBV28
CASSLSPLRDRKNIQYF
>NA|TRBJ1-3|TRBV5-1
CASSLGSRGNTIYF
>few|TRBJ2-1|TRBV6-1
CASSEWGLAGRYNEQFF
>NA|TRBJ2-1|TRBV4-1
CASSQDQLAGVGEQFF
>NA|TRBJ2-3|TRBV6-4
CASSEGAGGPDTQYF
>NA|TRBJ2-1|TRBV2
CASRPLTSGHNEQFF
>NA|TRBJ2-7|TRBV7-2
CASSLVPGASYEQYF
>NA|TRBJ1-5|TRBV6-1
CASSEALLQGSWSSNQPQHF
>NA|TRBJ2-1|TRBV6-1
CASRLAGLPNEQFF
>NA|TRBJ1-1|TRBV12-5
CASGLGQYTEAFF
>NA|TRBJ1-5|TRBV7-2
CASSPRTELSNQPQHF
>NA|TRBJ1-5|TRBV6-1
CASSDLWEYRRGKTNQPQHF
>NA|TRBJ1-4|TRBV13
CASSKTGNRKKLFF
>NA|TRBJ2-1|TRBV5-3
CAIRGLAGVMSYNEQFF
>few|TRBJ2-7|TRBV9
CASSVDPSSGIRYEQYF
>NA|TRBJ2-1|TRBV15
CATSRDGGRGEQFF
>few|TRBJ2-7|TRBV7-9
CASSPGPGQSYEQYF
>NA|TRBJ1-3|TRBV7-8
CASSPGGASGNTIYF
>NA|TRBJ2-7|TRBV10-3
CAISNRGEAYEQYF
>NA|TRBJ2-7|TRBV5-6
CASSPTGAQEQYF